This TCR beta chain was sequenced in a study of blood T cell repertoires in COVID-19. In the study overall: Material from acute and convalescent COVID-19 was sourced from the United States, Italy and Spain. T cells, B-cell-depleted T cells, or PBMCs provided the cDNA or gDNA that served as material.

This clone has just one count. Per germline, CDR1 SGHVS and CDR2 FQNEAQ. V shed 4 bases, J shed 5 bases, and the junction held 7 bases outside the gene matches. The CDR3 runs 14 residues. Authors' methods: Reference gene primer amplification gave estimated nucleated cell counts. The assay was immunoSEQ multiplex PCR, and TCRdb's table has in-frame clones only and misses some. V and J calls and clone size are given by that table; D and trimming were obtained from the DNA. This sample has about 300,000 clones, with approximately 83% found just once. The sample comprised peripheral blood. The sequence was collected from a woman between 50 and 59 years old who had recovered from COVID-19. The chain is built from TRBV7-8 and TRBJ2-5; 7 bases match TRBD1. CDR3 loop: CASSWDRRSETQYF. The CDR3, as DNA: TGTGCCAGCAGCTGGGACAGACGTTCGGAGACCCAGTACTTC.